This T cell receptor (beta chain) emerged from a study of T cells in Graves' hyperthyroidism and ophthalmopathy. The study, taken as a whole, reports: In the analysis, a 13 V-J model separated ophthalmopathy from stable hyperthyroidism. Blood also held most thyroid clonotypes expanded beyond 0.001.

Ahead of any ophthalmopathy symptoms, the blood sample was obtained at the first diagnosis of hyperthyroidism. With 0 bases clipped from V and 3 bases from J, the junction kept 4 bases outside the gene matches. Germline assignment: CDR1 ENHRY and CDR2 SYGVKD. The CDR3 runs 15 residues. This clonotype was counted at least ten times. Its antigen is currently unknown. The CDR3 regions of TCR beta were amplified from RNA transcripts. With the HTBI primer set, the TCR CDR3 went through a first round of RT-PCR. TCRdb fed the multiplex PCR reads into MiXCR, producing one record per CDR3 protein. The sample holds 550,000 to 650,000 distinct CDR3 sequences, approximately 13% seen once.

Sequenced input: blood. V usage is TRBV10-3 and J usage is TRBJ1-1; 7 nucleotides align to TRBD1. The receptor comes from a woman aged 25-40 years with Graves' hyperthyroidism that later progressed to Graves' ophthalmopathy. The CDR3 nucleotides read TGTGCCATCAGTGAGTCCCAACAGGGGCACACTGAAGCTTTCTTT. It is translated as CAISESQQGHTEAFF.